This T cell receptor (beta chain) was sequenced for a study of CD8+ T cells in alopecia areata. Whole-study findings and limits: Among the cells sequenced in scalp samples are also the resident alphabeta T cells of normal skin.

The sequencing template was cDNA reverse transcribed from extracted RNA. TCRdb keeps only in-frame clones here, not all; method: immunoSEQ multiplex PCR. This repertoire shows 110,000 or so clones, 50% to 60% found once; its top ten account for roughly 25%. Isolation of CD4+ and CD8+ T cells from PBMCs was achieved by sorting. Trimming cost V 5 bases and J 2 bases, with 18 bases left between them. This CDR3 comprises 16 residues. Germline loops: CDR1 MDHEN, CDR2 SYDVKM. A word on this clone: What it recognizes is unknown.

J is TRBJ2-5 and V is TRBV28, with D possibly being TRBD2 (6 bases). The clonotype comes from a human donor with alopecia areata. Sequencing used NKG2D-low CD8+ T cells sorted from blood. The CDR3 DNA sequence: TGTGCCAGCAGTCCGACGACAACGGGGAGGCAAGAGACCCAGTACTTC. This gives the protein CASSPTTTGRQETQYF.